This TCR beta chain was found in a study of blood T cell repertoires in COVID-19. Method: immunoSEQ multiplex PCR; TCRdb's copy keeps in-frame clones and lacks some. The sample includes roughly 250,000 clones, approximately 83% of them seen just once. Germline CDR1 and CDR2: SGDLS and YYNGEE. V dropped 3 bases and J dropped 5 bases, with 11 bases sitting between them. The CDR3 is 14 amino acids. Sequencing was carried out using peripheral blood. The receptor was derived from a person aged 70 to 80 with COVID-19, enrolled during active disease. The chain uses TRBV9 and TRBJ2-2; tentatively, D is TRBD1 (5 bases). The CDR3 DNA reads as TGTGCCAGCAGCGCGTTAGCAGGGACCGGGGAGCTGTTTTTT. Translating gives CASSALAGTGELFF.